This paragraph reports one TCR beta chain. TCRdb's table, derived via immunoSEQ multiplex PCR, lists solely in-frame clones and lacks some. The sample lists 40,000 to 55,000 clones; 93% were seen once. The data derive from a study of control samples from healthy donors and cancer patients. The length of the CDR3 is 15 residues. The V gene end was trimmed by 0 bases and the J gene end by 7 bases; junction bases not matched to a gene: 7. The germline V gene encodes CDR1 MNHEY and CDR2 SVGAGI. The clonotype comes from a woman in her 50s with head and neck cancer. The sample was PBMCs. This sequence joins TRBV6-5 and TRBJ2-7, with 9 nucleotides matching TRBD1. The CDR3 region is CASSYSTGGSGEQYF. CDR3 sequence (DNA): TGTGCCAGCAGTTACTCGACAGGGGGAAGTGGAGAGCAGTACTTC.